This paragraph reports one TCR beta chain. Its antigen is currently not known. Base qualities are missing; no much larger clone stands one base away. The sample is drawn from a study of blood T cell repertoires in COVID-19 (TCRdb year 2020). Regarding the research as a whole: Samples from collaborators originated in the United States, Italy and Spain and spanned both the acute and convalescent phases of COVID-19. Nearly every sample came with metadata listing a de-identified subject ID, COVID-19 status, age in years and sex. The prospective study material was composed of cDNA or gDNA derived from T cells, B-cell-depleted T cells, or PBMCs. The repertoires were released in a freely available public database meant as a resource for research on the immune response to SARS-CoV-2. The samples were drawn from two sources: the first 160 participants of the ongoing ImmuneRACE study, and 950 to 1,500 subjects contributed by 6 global collaborators. Where available, HLA class I and class II types were taken from metadata supplied by the sample provider and were not determined by assay-based typing. The dataset comprised deeply sampled blood TCRbeta repertoires from subjects exposed to, actively infected with, or recovered from COVID-19. What the study reported, not specific to this receptor: Clinical and demographic metadata were provided uncurated, with the amount varying by source and participant.

The collaborating institutions used their own protocols to collect whole blood in K2EDTA tubes. For TCRbeta analysis, collaborator samples were shipped as frozen whole blood, as isolated PBMCs, or as DNA extracted from either sample type. The immunoSEQ Assay, a bias-controlled multiplex PCR, was used to amplify TCRbeta CDR3 regions from genomic DNA. The authors processed their data as follows. The number of nucleated cells in each sample was estimated by amplification of reference gene primers within the assay. Sequence reads were collapsed and filtered to measure the absolute abundance of every unique TCRbeta CDR3 rearrangement. For each sample, productive Simpson clonality was calculated as the square root of Simpson's diversity index over productive rearrangements. The table comes from immuneACCESS by way of TCRdb, which keeps in-frame sequences with V and J called. Part of the clones is missing from these tables; in studies checked, under half for an unresolved V gene and the rest for unknown reasons. V, J and clone size are those of that table, while D and trimming were read from the DNA. The sample yields about 150,000 clones; 70% to 85% were counted once. About 31% of the sample belongs to the ten largest clones.

Trimming takes 0 bases off V and 4 bases off J; junction bases not matched to a gene: 12. The CDR3 contains 17 residues, cysteine and phenylalanine counted. The entry retains the CDR3 DNA only, 51 bases that are in frame from base 1. Sequences SGHRS (CDR1) and YFSETQ (CDR2) are obtained from the germline V gene. The material sequenced was peripheral blood. This receptor was identified in a woman in her sixties with acute or convalescent COVID-19. This chain is built from TRBV5-1 and TRBJ1-2; a stretch of 7 junction bases matches TRBD1. The DNA sequence follows: TGCGCCAGCAGCTTGGAGGTCCGGACAGGACTAATCTATGGCTACACCTTC. It encodes CASSLEVRTGLIYGYTF.